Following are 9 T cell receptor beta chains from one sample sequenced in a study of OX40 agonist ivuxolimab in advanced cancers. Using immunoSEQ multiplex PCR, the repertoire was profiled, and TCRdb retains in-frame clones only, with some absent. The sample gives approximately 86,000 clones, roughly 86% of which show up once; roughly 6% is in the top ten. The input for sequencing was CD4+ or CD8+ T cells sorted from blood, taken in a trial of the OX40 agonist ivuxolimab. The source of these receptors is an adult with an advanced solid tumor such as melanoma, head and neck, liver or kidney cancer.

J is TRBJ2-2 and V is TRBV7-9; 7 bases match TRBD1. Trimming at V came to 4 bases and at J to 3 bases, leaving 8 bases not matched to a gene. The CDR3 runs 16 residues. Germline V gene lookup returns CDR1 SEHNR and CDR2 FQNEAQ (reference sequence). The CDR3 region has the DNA TGTGCCAGCAGCTACAGGGGAGCGAAATACACCGGGGAGCTGTTTTTT. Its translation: CASSYRGAKYTGELFF.

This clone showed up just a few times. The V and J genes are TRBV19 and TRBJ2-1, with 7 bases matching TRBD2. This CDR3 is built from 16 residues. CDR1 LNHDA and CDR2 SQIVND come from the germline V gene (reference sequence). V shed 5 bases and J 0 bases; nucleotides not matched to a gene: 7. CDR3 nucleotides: TGTGCCAGTAGTCGTCGCGGGAGTAGCTCCTACAATGAGCAGTTCTTC. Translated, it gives CASSRRGSSSYNEQFF.

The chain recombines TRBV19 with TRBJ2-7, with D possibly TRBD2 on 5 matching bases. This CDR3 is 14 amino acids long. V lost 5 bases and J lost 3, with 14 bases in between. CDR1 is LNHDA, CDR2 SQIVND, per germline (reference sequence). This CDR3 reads CASSRDSRLYEQYF. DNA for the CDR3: TGTGCCAGTAGTCGGGATTCCAGACTCTACGAGCAGTACTTC.

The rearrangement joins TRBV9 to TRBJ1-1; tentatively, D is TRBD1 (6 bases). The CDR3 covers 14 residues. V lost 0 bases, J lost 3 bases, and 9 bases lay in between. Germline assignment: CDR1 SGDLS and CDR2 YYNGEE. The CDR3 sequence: CASSVDPGDTEAFF. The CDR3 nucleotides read TGTGCCAGCAGCGTAGATCCAGGGGACACTGAAGCTTTCTTT.

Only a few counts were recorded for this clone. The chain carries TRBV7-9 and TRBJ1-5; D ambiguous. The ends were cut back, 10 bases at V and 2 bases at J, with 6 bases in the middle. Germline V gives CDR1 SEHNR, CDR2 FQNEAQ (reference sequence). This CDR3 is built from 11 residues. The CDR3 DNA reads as TGTGCCACTGGGGGCAATCAGCCCCAGCATTTT. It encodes CATGGNQPQHF.

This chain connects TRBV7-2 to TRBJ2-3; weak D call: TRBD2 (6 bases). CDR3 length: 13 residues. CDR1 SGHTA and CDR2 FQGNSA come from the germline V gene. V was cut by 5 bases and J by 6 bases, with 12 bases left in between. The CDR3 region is CASSLRRADTQYF. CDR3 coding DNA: TGTGCCAGCAGCCTCCGGAGGGCCGATACGCAGTATTTT.

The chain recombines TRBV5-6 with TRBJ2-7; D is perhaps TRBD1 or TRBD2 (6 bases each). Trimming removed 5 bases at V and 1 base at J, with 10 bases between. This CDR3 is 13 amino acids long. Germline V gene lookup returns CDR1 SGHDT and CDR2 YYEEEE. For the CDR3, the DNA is TGTGCCAGCAGATGGGGGGCTTCCTACGAGCAGTACTTC. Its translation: CASRWGASYEQYF.

The CDR3 nucleotides read TGTGCCAGCAGCCTAGAAACCGGGACAGGGACCTATGGCTACACCTTC. This encodes CASSLETGTGTYGYTF. This rearrangement joins TRBV4-2 to TRBJ1-2; 9 nucleotides match TRBD1. The ends lost 4 bases at V and 4 bases at J; junction bases unmatched: 10. Germline lookup yields CDR1 LGHNA and CDR2 YNFKEQ. This CDR3 is built from 16 residues.

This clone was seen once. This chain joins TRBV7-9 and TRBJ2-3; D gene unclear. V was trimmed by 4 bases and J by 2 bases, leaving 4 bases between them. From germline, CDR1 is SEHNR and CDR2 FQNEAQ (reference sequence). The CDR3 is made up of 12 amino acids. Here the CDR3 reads CASSWDTDTQYF. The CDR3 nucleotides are TGTGCCAGCAGCTGGGACACAGATACGCAGTATTTT.